This TCR beta chain emerged from a study of cytotoxic CD8 clonotypes in ibrutinib-treated CLL (dated by TCRdb to about 2021). At the level of the whole study: The cohort included roughly 15 treatment-naive and eleven to twelve relapsed/refractory patients; 17 to 18 were IGHV unmutated. Responses were partial in around 25 patients and complete in 2; after median about 63 months follow-up, some 14 stayed in remission and about twelve progressed. Response samples were obtained after a median of approximately 12 months of treatment, with a range of about 6 to 36 months. On average, each sample yielded 255,043 productive templates and around 100,000 productive rearrangements. Of the 90 or so participants in the trial, roughly 25 had longitudinal samples available. Cryopreserved peripheral blood mononuclear cells were obtained prior to treatment, at the time of response, and at either disease progression or sustained remission. All remission and progressive disease samples were collected while patients were still receiving ibrutinib.

For this clone: No antigen is known for it. No base quality values were provided; no much bigger clone lies one nucleotide off.

The sample's time point label is to be understood as: progressive disease on ibrutinib. For TCR beta library preparation, roughly 2 micrograms of genomic DNA were extracted from the cryopreserved PBMCs. Longitudinal blood samples from CLL patients receiving ibrutinib monotherapy were subjected to high-throughput TCR beta sequencing. The patients took part in an open-label, single-center phase 2 trial of ibrutinib monotherapy. On a MiSeq, deep resolution sequencing aimed for a depth between 1 in 1 million and 1 in 200,000 T cells, with each clonotype covered about 9.2x on average. The immunoSEQ hsTCRB Kit was used to generate the TCR beta libraries. Regarding the original processing steps: ImmunoSEQ Data Assistant and ImmunoSEQ Analyzer were used for data analysis, and V, D and J genes were assigned according to IMGT definitions. Clonality, which ranges from 0 to 1, was calculated by subtracting the normalized Shannon entropy of productive rearrangement frequencies from one. Only overrepresented clonotypes making up at least 0.05% of the repertoire of each patient were included in the public clonotype analysis. Approximately 14 age-matched healthy donor repertoires from immuneACCESS were used as controls for clonality. TCRdb took this table from immuneACCESS and kept in-frame rearrangements with V and J called. Such tables lack part of the clones; where checked against another copy, unresolved V genes explain under half of the gap, and the rest is unexplained. V and J calls and clone size follow that table, whereas D and trimming were derived from the DNA. Across this sample there are 150,000 to 200,000 clones, with nearly 90% seen only once. Of the sample, 3% to 3.5% falls within the top ten clones.

Points the paper makes about the study in general: Sustained-remission and progressing patients did not have matched sampling times, and lymph node repertoires were not examined. At ibrutinib response clonality went up, during sustained remission it held steady, and at progression it dropped back toward baseline. Baseline clonality exceeded that of age-matched healthy donors and correlated strongly with circulating CD8+ T-cell counts. Public clonotypes were rare and either shrank or stayed stable during treatment, and the rise in clonality at ibrutinib response reflected expansion of private clonotypes.

The CDR3, from cysteine to phenylalanine, totals 13 residues. The only DNA kept is the CDR3, 39 bases in frame from the first base. The input for sequencing was PBMCs, taken at disease progression, from a patient treated with ibrutinib. The V and J segments used are TRBV21-1 and TRBJ2-1; TRBD2 is taken as the D call from the table, unchecked against the DNA. TRBV21-1 is reported as a pseudogene. This receptor was identified in a human donor with chronic lymphocytic leukemia. The bases read TGTGCCAGCATGACTCCTTTTTCATGTGAGCAGTTCTTC. Translated, it reads CASMTPFSCEQFF.